The 7 T cell receptor beta chains given below trace back to one sample, sequenced in a study of T cells in Graves' hyperthyroidism and ophthalmopathy. Researchers amplified the TCR beta CDR3 regions from RNA transcripts. With the HTBI primer set, the TCR CDR3 went through a first round of RT-PCR. One entry per CDR3 protein, called by TCRdb with MiXCR from the multiplex PCR reads. The sample lists just under 750,000 distinct CDR3 sequences; roughly a third were seen once. The sample was blood. These receptors all stem from a woman aged 40 to 49 with Graves' hyperthyroidism.

The rearrangement uses TRBV20-1 and TRBJ2-7; 9 bases map to TRBD2. Germline V gene data show CDR1 as DFQATT and CDR2 as SNEGSKA (reference sequence). The CDR3 covers 13 residues. J gave up 5 bases and V 6 bases, and 8 bases lay outside the gene matches. CDR3 bases: TGCAGTGCCCGTAGCGGGAGTTTGGACGAGCAGTACTTC. This gives the protein CSARSGSLDEQYF.

This clonotype was detected a few times. The chain uses TRBV4-3 and TRBJ2-5; 9 bases are shared with TRBD1. Germline trimming cut 0 bases from V and 3 bases from J; bases unmatched to any gene: 14. This CDR3 is 19 amino acids long. CDR1 is LGHNA, CDR2 YSLEER, per germline. The CDR3 DNA reads as TGCGCCAGCAGCCAAGACTTCGAGACAGGGGGTCTTGGGGAAGAGACCCAGTACTTC. The encoded protein is CASSQDFETGGLGEETQYF.

In nucleotides, the CDR3 is TGCGCCAGCAGCTTCGGAGGGGGTCGGAGCCTAACTGAAGCTTTCTTT. Translated, it gives CASSFGGGRSLTEAFF. This rearrangement joins TRBV5-1 to TRBJ1-1, with D perhaps matching TRBD1 (6 bases). The CDR3 totals 16 residues. The ends were cut back, 2 bases at V and 5 bases at J, with 19 bases in the middle. In germline, CDR1 is SGHRS, CDR2 YFSETQ.

This clonotype was recorded many times. V gene TRBV10-2 combines with J gene TRBJ1-3; D is perhaps TRBD1 (5 bases). V was clipped by 1 base and J by 2 bases, with 9 bases between them. The germline gives CDR1 WSHSY, CDR2 SAAADI. The CDR3 consists of 15 residues. CDR3 amino acids: CASSEYRSTGNTIYF. The CDR3, as DNA: TGCGCCAGCAGTGAGTACAGGTCGACTGGAAACACCATATATTTT.

This clonotype was observed a handful of times. This CDR3 is CSARSRGDRPGYTF. CDR3 coding DNA: TGCAGTGCTAGATCCCGCGGAGACAGGCCTGGCTACACCTTC. J is TRBJ1-2 and V is TRBV20-1; maybe TRBD1 (6 bases). Trimming cost V 2 bases and J 7 bases, with 17 bases left between them. This CDR3 spans 14 amino acids. Per germline, CDR1 DFQATT and CDR2 SNEGSKA (reference sequence).

Concerning this clonotype: A much larger clone differs by one base, so this may be a read error. The rearrangement links TRBV6-6 to TRBJ2-7; 11 bases are shared with TRBD2. Germline CDR1 is MNHNY and CDR2 is SVGAGI (reference sequence). This CDR3 is 15 amino acids long. Trimming removed 6 bases from V and 3 bases from J; junction bases left unmatched: 7. CDR3 DNA sequence: TGTGCCAGCAGCGCTACTAGCGGGAGTCTCTACGAGCAGTACTTC. Translation gives CASSATSGSLYEQYF.

This clonotype was picked up many times. The chain is built from TRBV7-3 and TRBJ1-1; D remains unclear. Trimming took 0 bases from V and 5 from J, leaving 13 bases between them. This CDR3 comprises 15 residues. Germline V lookup: CDR1 SGHTA, CDR2 FQGTGA. The CDR3 DNA follows: TGTGCCAGCAGCTTAACGTCATCGGGTAATACTGAAGCTTTCTTT. Translating gives CASSLTSSGNTEAFF.